The clone carrying this TCR beta chain was recorded many times. The TCR cDNA carried a universal primer site and UMIs from 5'RACE template switching. TCRdb re-analysed the 5' RACE reads in MiXCR, keeping a single row per CDR3 protein. The sample lists some 240,000 distinct CDR3 sequences, about 3.5% occurring once. These data belong to a study of T cells after yellow fever vaccination. Trimming took 3 bases from V and 0 from J, leaving 6 bases between them. CDR1 and CDR2 from the germline V gene are SGHRS and YFSETQ. The length of the CDR3 is 13 residues. This sample comprised PBMCs, obtained 15 days after the yellow fever booster vaccination. The sequence was obtained from a man between 18 and 29 years old who received the YFV17D yellow fever vaccine. The chain carries TRBV5-1 and TRBJ1-1, with D uncertain. CDR3 region: CASSWELNTEAFF. The CDR3 bases are TGCGCCAGCAGCTGGGAATTGAACACTGAAGCTTTCTTT.